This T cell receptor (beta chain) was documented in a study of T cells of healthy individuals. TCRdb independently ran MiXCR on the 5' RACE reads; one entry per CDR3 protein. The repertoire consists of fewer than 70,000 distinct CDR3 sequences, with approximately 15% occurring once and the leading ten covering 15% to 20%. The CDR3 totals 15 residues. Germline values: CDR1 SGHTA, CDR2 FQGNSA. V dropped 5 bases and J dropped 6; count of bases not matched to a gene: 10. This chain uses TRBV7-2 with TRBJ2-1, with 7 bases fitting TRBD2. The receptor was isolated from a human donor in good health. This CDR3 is CASSPRSLAINEQFF. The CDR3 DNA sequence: TGTGCCAGCAGCCCTCGATCACTAGCGATCAATGAGCAGTTCTTC.